The rows below give T cell receptor beta chains drawn from one sample of a study of post-analysis software for immune sequencing data. One entry per CDR3 protein, called by TCRdb with MiXCR from the PCR reads. This table holds about 260,000 distinct CDR3 sequences, about 38% found once. Sequences were obtained from blood. The receptors here all came from a girl aged 5 to 17 with multiple sclerosis. The CDR3 runs from the conserved cysteine through the conserved F or W. D genes are given only for firm matches. Part of the rows lack a size; the others show once, few, many or a class for expanded clones.

TRBJ2-5	TRBV7-2	many	TRBD1	TGTGCCAGCAGGCCGGGACAGCAAACACAAGAGACCCAGTACTTC	CASRPGQQTQETQYF
TRBJ1-1	TRBV5-1	-	-	TGCGCCAGTGAGGGGAATGTAGGTTCCACTGAAGCTTTCTTT	CASEGNVGSTEAFF
TRBJ1-2	TRBV4-1	once	-	TGCGCCAGCAGCTCGTCGGGGGTAGTCTATGGCTACACCTTC	CASSSSGVVYGYTF
TRBJ1-1	TRBV10-3	-	-	TGTGCCATCAGTGAGTCTCCGCCGGGACATCAGAACACTGAAGCTTTCTTT	CAISESPPGHQNTEAFF
TRBJ2-1	TRBV5-1	-	TRBD2	TGCGCCAGCAGCTGTGAGATGCGACAGCGGGAGGGCCCTTACGAGCGGTTCTTC	CASSCEMRQREGPYERFF
TRBJ2-1	TRBV7-6	many	-	TGTGCCAGCAGCTTAGAAGGGCACAATGAGCAGTTCTTC	CASSLEGHNEQFF
TRBJ2-5	TRBV28	few	-	TGTGCCAGCAGTTCCTTTAAGGGGGAGCAGTACTTC	CASSSFKGEQYF
TRBJ1-2	TRBV20-1	-	TRBD1	TGCAGTGCCAGATGGGACAGTGATGGCTACACCTTC	CSARWDSDGYTF
TRBJ2-5	TRBV20-1	many	TRBD2	TGCAGTGCGGTACCTAGCGGGAGACGGGAGACCCAGTACTTC	CSAVPSGRRETQYF
TRBJ2-1	TRBV5-1	few	TRBD2	TGCGCCAGCAGCGCGCCCGGGACTAGCGGAAACGATGAGCAGTTCTTC	CASSAPGTSGNDEQFF
TRBJ2-3	TRBV28	many	TRBD1	TGTGCCAGCAGCTCCGAAGACAGGGCAGATACGCAGTATTTT	CASSSEDRADTQYF
TRBJ2-1	TRBV2	-	-	TGTGCCAGCAGTCGTGAGAGGGGCGGCTACAATGAGCAGTTCTTC	CASSRERGGYNEQFF
TRBJ2-3	TRBV20-1	-	-	TGCAGTGCTAGAGAGGGGGTGACAGATACGCAGTATTTT	CSAREGVTDTQYF
TRBJ2-3	TRBV5-1	-	-	TGCGCCAGCAGCTTGGGACTACGCCCCACAGATACGCAGTATTTT	CASSLGLRPTDTQYF
TRBJ1-5	TRBV15	many	-	TGTGCCACCAGCAGAGATCGGGCGTATAGCAATCAGCCCCAGCATTTT	CATSRDRAYSNQPQHF
TRBJ2-7	TRBV29-1	-	-	TGCAGCGTTGAGGTGGGGGCCCGCTACGAGCAGTACTTC	CSVEVGARYEQYF
TRBJ2-3	TRBV24-1	-	TRBD2	TGTGCCACCAGTGATTCGGGGGGGGGCGTAACAGATACGCAGTATTTT	CATSDSGGGVTDTQYF
TRBJ1-1	TRBV4-1	-	-	TGCGCCAGCAGCCAATCCTTGGAGATGAACACTGAAGCTTTCTTT	CASSQSLEMNTEAFF
TRBJ2-5	TRBV7-8	many	-	TGTGCCAGCTCGGGGCAGAGCCTCCAAGAGACCCAGTACTTC	CASSGQSLQETQYF
TRBJ2-4	TRBV29-1	-	TRBD2	TGCAGCGCTACGATACCAGCTAGCGGGAGGGTCCTAGCCAAAAACATTCAGTACTTC	CSATIPASGRVLAKNIQYF
TRBJ2-3	TRBV20-1	-	TRBD2	TGCAGTGCCGGAGATCCGGCTAGCGGCACAGATCCGCAGTATTTT	CSAGDPASGTDPQYF
TRBJ2-5	TRBV28	many	-	TGTGCCAGCAGGATGTCGGACTACCGGGAGACCCAGTACTTC	CASRMSDYRETQYF
TRBJ1-2	TRBV5-5	-	TRBD1	TGTGCCAGCAGCCCGAGGGACAGGAACCCCTATGGCTACACCTTC	CASSPRDRNPYGYTF
TRBJ2-1	TRBV11-2	many	TRBD2	TGTGCCAGCAGCTTGACTAGCGGGGACAATGAGCAGTTCTTC	CASSLTSGDNEQFF
TRBJ1-5	TRBV6-2/TRBV6-3	-	-	TGTGCCAGCAGTTACCCTGGCCAGCCCCAGCATTTT	CASSYPGQPQHF
TRBJ1-5	TRBV19	few	-	TGTGCCAGTAGTACGGGGGGGAATAGCAATCAGTCCCAGCATTTT	CASSTGGNSNQSQHF
TRBJ2-3	TRBV20-1	many	TRBD2	TGCAGTGCTAGAGATCCACGGGGGGAAATTGAGCGGGGGCCCACAGATACGCAGTATTTT	CSARDPRGEIERGPTDTQYF
TRBJ1-2	TRBV5-1	many	-	TGCGCCAGCAGCTTGGACGGCCCTGGAGGCTACACCTTC	CASSLDGPGGYTF
TRBJ2-5	TRBV29-1	once	TRBD1	TGCAGCGCTCGTCCCTCACAGGGGCAAGAGACCCAGTACTTC	CSARPSQGQETQYF
TRBJ1-3	TRBV10-3	-	-	TGTGCCATCAGTGAGGAGGGATCGACTGGAAACACCATATATTTT	CAISEEGSTGNTIYF
TRBJ2-3	TRBV10-1	many	-	TGCGCCAGCAGTGACGCGCGGGGAACAGATACGCAGTATTTT	CASSDARGTDTQYF
TRBJ2-2	TRBV5-1	-	TRBD2	TGCGCCAGCAGCTTACCCCCGGGAGGCGGGGTGAACACCGGGGAGCTGTTTTTT	CASSLPPGGGVNTGELFF
TRBJ1-1	TRBV7-9	few	-	TGTGCCAGCAGCTTAAATGGACTCCAGAACACTGAAGCTTTCTTT	CASSLNGLQNTEAFF
TRBJ1-1	TRBV6-2/TRBV6-3	-	-	TGTGCCAGCGGATCGCTCGACGAGGGGAGCACTGAAGCTTTCTTT	CASGSLDEGSTEAFF
TRBJ1-1	TRBV20-1	few	TRBD1	TGCAGTGCTACACAGGGGAAAGGGGACACTGAAGCTTTCTTT	CSATQGKGDTEAFF
TRBJ2-7	TRBV5-1	-	TRBD2	TGCGCCAGCAGCTTGGATAGCGGGAGTTACGAGCAGTACTTC	CASSLDSGSYEQYF
TRBJ2-1	TRBV14	-	TRBD2	TGTGCCAGCAGCCCCATAACGGGACTAGTAAGGACTGAGCAGTTCTTC	CASSPITGLVRTEQFF
TRBJ2-7	TRBV4-1	-	-	TGCGCCAGCAGCCGCCCCAGGGGGGATCGGTCCGAGCAGTACTTC	CASSRPRGDRSEQYF
TRBJ2-1	TRBV2	-	-	TGTGCCAGCACCAACGACAGACCCTACAATGAGCAGTTCTTC	CASTNDRPYNEQFF
TRBJ2-7	TRBV18	many	-	TGTGCCAGCTCACCAGGACGGGGGGAGCAGTACTTC	CASSPGRGEQYF
TRBJ2-5	TRBV4-1	once	TRBD2	TGCGCCAGCAATAGCGGGAGGGCCCGAGAGACCCAGTACTTC	CASNSGRARETQYF